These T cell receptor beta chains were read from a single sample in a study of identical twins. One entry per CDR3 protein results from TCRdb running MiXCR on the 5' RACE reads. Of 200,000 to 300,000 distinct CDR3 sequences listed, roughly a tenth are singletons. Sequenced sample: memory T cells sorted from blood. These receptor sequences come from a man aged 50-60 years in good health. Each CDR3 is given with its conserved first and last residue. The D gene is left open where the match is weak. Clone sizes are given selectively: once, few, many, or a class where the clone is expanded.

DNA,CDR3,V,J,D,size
TGCGCCAGCAGCTTGGAGATGAGGAGCACTGAAGCTTTCTTT,CASSLEMRSTEAFF,TRBV5-1,TRBJ1-1,NA,NA
TGCGCCAGCAGCCCCGCCGGAAGAGGGGTATCACAGTACTTC,CASSPAGRGVSQYF,TRBV4-1,TRBJ2-7,NA,many
TGCAGTGCCCCCGAGGCGGGACACAACACCGGGGAGCTGTTTTTT,CSAPEAGHNTGELFF,TRBV20-1,TRBJ2-2,NA,many
TGCGCCAGCAGCCGCGCCGGACAGCAGAACACTGAAGCTTTCTTT,CASSRAGQQNTEAFF,TRBV4-1,TRBJ1-1,NA,NA
TGTGCCAGCAGCCAAGAAAAGGGGATCTGGACAGGGGGCCGTTCCTATAATTCACCCCTCCACTTT,CASSQEKGIWTGGRSYNSPLHF,TRBV4-2,TRBJ1-6,TRBD1,many
TGTGCCAGCGCGGCGGGTAGCGTCACAGATACGCAGTATTTT,CASAAGSVTDTQYF,TRBV3-1,TRBJ2-3,NA,many
TGCGCCAGCAGCCAAGGGGCTAGCGGGTCTTCCTACGAGCAGTACTTC,CASSQGASGSSYEQYF,TRBV4-3,TRBJ2-7,TRBD2,NA
TGTGCCAGCAGCTGGTCGGGGGGGACAGATACGCAGTATTTT,CASSWSGGTDTQYF,TRBV5-4,TRBJ2-3,TRBD2,NA
TGTGCCAGCAGTGAAGCAGGGGCGGCTTACGAGCAGTACTTC,CASSEAGAAYEQYF,TRBV2,TRBJ2-7,NA,NA
TGCGCCAGCAGACCAACAGGGAACTATGGCTACACCTTC,CASRPTGNYGYTF,TRBV5-1,TRBJ1-2,NA,many
TGCGCCAGCAGCGGTGGGGGAAACTCCTACAATGAGCAGTTCTTC,CASSGGGNSYNEQFF,TRBV4-3,TRBJ2-1,NA,few
TGCGCCAGCAGCCAAGAGGTTATAACGAGTAACTATGGCTACACCTTC,CASSQEVITSNYGYTF,TRBV4-3,TRBJ1-2,NA,many
TGTGCCAGCAGCCCGGGGCGGCGGTCCGGGGCACCCCTCCACTTT,CASSPGRRSGAPLHF,TRBV7-9,TRBJ1-6,NA,NA
TGTGCCATCAGTGAGGGTGCGGGAGGTAGTGAACAGTACTTC,CAISEGAGGSEQYF,TRBV10-3,TRBJ2-7,TRBD2,NA
TGTGCCAGCAGCCAAGAAGGCAGATCCTTGGGTGGCTACACCTTC,CASSQEGRSLGGYTF,TRBV3-1,TRBJ1-2,NA,many
TGCAGCGTTGAGGGACAGGGCGGTCAGCCCCAGCATTTT,CSVEGQGGQPQHF,TRBV29-1,TRBJ1-5,TRBD1,many
TGCGCCAGCAGCCGTCGACGGGGCTCTCTCTCTGGGGCCAACGTCCTGACTTTC,CASSRRRGSLSGANVLTF,TRBV4-3,TRBJ2-6,NA,few
TGTGCCAGCAGTTTAAGGTTCGATGAGCAGTTCTTC,CASSLRFDEQFF,TRBV12-3/TRBV12-4,TRBJ2-1,NA,many
TGTGCCAGCAGGGGGCCGGAGAACACTGAAGCTTTCTTT,CASRGPENTEAFF,TRBV7-2,TRBJ1-1,NA,few
TGCGCCAGCAGCTTGGTGGCTAGCGGGAGTAAGTCCTACGAGCAGTACTTC,CASSLVASGSKSYEQYF,TRBV5-1,TRBJ2-7,TRBD2,few
TGTGCCACCGCCGAGGGAATACTCATTTCTAGCACAGATACGCAGTATTTT,CATAEGILISSTDTQYF,TRBV7-9,TRBJ2-3,NA,many
TGTGCCAGCAGCTTAGACAGACCACCAGATACGCAGTATTTT,CASSLDRPPDTQYF,TRBV7-2,TRBJ2-3,NA,NA
TGTGCCAGCAGCTCAAGGACCGAGCGCCTGGGGTATGGCTACACCTTC,CASSSRTERLGYGYTF,TRBV11-2,TRBJ1-2,NA,few
TGCGCCAGCAGCGCATGGACACAGAGCTCCTACGAGCAGTACTTC,CASSAWTQSSYEQYF,TRBV5-1,TRBJ2-7,NA,many
TGCAGTGCTAGAATGGGGGGCGTCAATCAGCCCCAGCATTTT,CSARMGGVNQPQHF,TRBV20-1,TRBJ1-5,NA,NA
TGCGCCAGCAGCCAAGCCGACCTAGCGGAGCACTACAATGAGCAGTTCTTC,CASSQADLAEHYNEQFF,TRBV4-3,TRBJ2-1,TRBD2,many
TGTGCCAGCCGAGGGGGTTTAGAGACCCAGTACTTC,CASRGGLETQYF,TRBV6-6,TRBJ2-5,NA,many
TGCAGTGCTAGGAGGACTAGCGGGTACACAGATACGCAGTATTTT,CSARRTSGYTDTQYF,TRBV20-1,TRBJ2-3,TRBD2,NA
TGTGCCAGCAGTTTGGGCGGGACAGCCTACGAGCAGTACTTC,CASSLGGTAYEQYF,TRBV6-5,TRBJ2-7,NA,few
TGCAGTGCTAGAGATTCGCGAACGGGGAACACTGAAGCTTTCTTT,CSARDSRTGNTEAFF,TRBV20-1,TRBJ1-1,NA,NA
TGTGCCAGCTCCCTCGGGAGCGGGGGTTACGAGCAGTACTTC,CASSLGSGGYEQYF,TRBV18,TRBJ2-7,TRBD2,many
TGTGCCAGCAGTTACAGATCCCCAGCGTCCCACGAGCAGTACTTC,CASSYRSPASHEQYF,TRBV6-5,TRBJ2-7,NA,few
TGTGCCAGCAGCCAAGGCTACACTGAAGCTTTCTTT,CASSQGYTEAFF,TRBV14,TRBJ1-1,NA,few
TGTGCCACCAGCCGGGACGGTAATGAAAAACTGTTTTTT,CATSRDGNEKLFF,TRBV24-1,TRBJ1-4,NA,NA
TGTGCCAGCAGTTTTGATTTGGGCGCCGGGGAGCTGTTTTTT,CASSFDLGAGELFF,TRBV28,TRBJ2-2,NA,few
TGCAGTGCGGCAGCTAGCGGGACCTACAATGAGCAGTTCTTC,CSAAASGTYNEQFF,TRBV20-1,TRBJ2-1,TRBD2,many
TGCAGTGCCCCTGACAGAATCGACCAAGAGACCCAGTACTTC,CSAPDRIDQETQYF,TRBV20-1,TRBJ2-5,NA,few
TGTGCCAGCAGCCCGAACGGTGGGGAAAAAGCTTTCTTT,CASSPNGGEKAFF,TRBV6-1,TRBJ1-1,NA,once
TGCAGCGCTTCACGGGCCTATGGCTACACCTTC,CSASRAYGYTF,TRBV29-1,TRBJ1-2,NA,many
TGTGCCAGCAGCTTAGTCACAGCGAAAGGAGAGACCCAGTACTTC,CASSLVTAKGETQYF,TRBV7-2,TRBJ2-5,NA,many
TGTGCCAGCAGTGAATTAGGTAGCGGGAGGCTTTCCTACAATGAGCAGTTCTTC,CASSELGSGRLSYNEQFF,TRBV25-1,TRBJ2-1,TRBD2,NA